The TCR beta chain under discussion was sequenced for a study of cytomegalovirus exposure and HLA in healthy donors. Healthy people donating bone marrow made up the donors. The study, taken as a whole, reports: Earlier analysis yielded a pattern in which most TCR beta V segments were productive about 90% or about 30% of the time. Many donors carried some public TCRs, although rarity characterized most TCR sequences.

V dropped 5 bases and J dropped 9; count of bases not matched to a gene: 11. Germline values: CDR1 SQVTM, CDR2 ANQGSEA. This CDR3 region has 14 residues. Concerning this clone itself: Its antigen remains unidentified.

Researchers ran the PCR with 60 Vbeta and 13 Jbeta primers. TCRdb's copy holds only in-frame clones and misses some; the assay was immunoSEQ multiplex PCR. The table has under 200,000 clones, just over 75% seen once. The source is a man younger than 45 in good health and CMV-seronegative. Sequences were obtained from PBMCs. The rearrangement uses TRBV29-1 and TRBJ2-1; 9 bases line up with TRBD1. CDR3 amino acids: CSVNPGTGPAEQFF. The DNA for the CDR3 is TGCAGCGTTAACCCGGGGACAGGGCCCGCTGAGCAGTTCTTC.